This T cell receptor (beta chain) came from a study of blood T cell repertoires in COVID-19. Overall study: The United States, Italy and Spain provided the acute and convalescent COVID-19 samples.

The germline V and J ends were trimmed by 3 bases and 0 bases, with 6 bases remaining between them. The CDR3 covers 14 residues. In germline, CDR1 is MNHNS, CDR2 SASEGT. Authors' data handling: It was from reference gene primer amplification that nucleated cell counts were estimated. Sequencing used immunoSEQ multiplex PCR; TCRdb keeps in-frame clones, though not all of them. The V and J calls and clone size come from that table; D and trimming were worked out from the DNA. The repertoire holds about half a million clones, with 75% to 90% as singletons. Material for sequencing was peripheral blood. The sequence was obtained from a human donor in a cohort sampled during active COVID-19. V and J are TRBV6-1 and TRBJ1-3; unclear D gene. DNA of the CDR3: TGTGCCAGCAGTGACCTTTACTCTGGAAACACCATATATTTT. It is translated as CASSDLYSGNTIYF.